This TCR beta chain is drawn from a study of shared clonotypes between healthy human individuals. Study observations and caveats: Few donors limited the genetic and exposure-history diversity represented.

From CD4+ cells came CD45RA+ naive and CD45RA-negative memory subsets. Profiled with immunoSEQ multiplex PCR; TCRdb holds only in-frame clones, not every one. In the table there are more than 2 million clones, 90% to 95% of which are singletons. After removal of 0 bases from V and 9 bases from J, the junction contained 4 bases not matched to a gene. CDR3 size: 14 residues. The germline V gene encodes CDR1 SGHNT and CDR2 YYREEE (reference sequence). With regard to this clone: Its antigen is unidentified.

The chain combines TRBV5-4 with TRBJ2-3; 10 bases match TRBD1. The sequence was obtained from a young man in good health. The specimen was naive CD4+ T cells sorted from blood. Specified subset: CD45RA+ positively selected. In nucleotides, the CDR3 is TGTGCCAGCAGCTTGGCCGGACAGGGGGAGACGCAGTATTTT. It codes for CASSLAGQGETQYF. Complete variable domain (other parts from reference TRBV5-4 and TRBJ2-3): ETGVTQSPTHLIKTRGQQVTLRCSSQSGHNTVSWYQQALGQGPQFIFQYYREEENGRGNFPPRFSGLQFPNYSSELNVNALELDDSALYLCASSLAGQGETQYFGPGTRLTVL.